This section outlines one T cell receptor (beta chain) sequence together with its context. Its antigen is not known. Looked up from germline, CDR1 is SGHNT and CDR2 is YENEEA. J lost 1 base, V lost 5 bases, and 5 bases had no gene match. The CDR3 totals 15 residues. The sample is drawn from a study of shared clonotypes between healthy human individuals. Across the whole study: The study used three CD4 naive, three CD4 memory, two CD8 naive and one CD8 memory plate per donor. Regarding the study as a whole: It was the non-shared clonotypes that had lower generation probabilities than clonotypes shared by all four donors.

Naive CD8 isolation took CD45RO-negative cells positively selected for CCR7 and excluded terminally differentiated effector memory CD45RA+ cells. Caucasian adults residing in Nashville, Tennessee made up all the donors. At the deep level, the assay was run. Profiled with immunoSEQ multiplex PCR; TCRdb holds only in-frame clones, not every one. The sample holds nearly 2 million clones, about 95% seen once. The TCR was taken from a man between 18 and 29 years old in good health. Sequenced sample: naive CD8+ T cells sorted from blood. The chain is built from TRBV11-3 and TRBJ1-1; 9 positions agree with TRBD1. The CDR3 coding sequence is TGTGCCAGCAGCCCCGGGACAGGGAGGAACACTGAAGCTTTCTTT. Its protein product is CASSPGTGRNTEAFF. The entire variable domain, with the rest obtained from reference TRBV11-3 and TRBJ1-1, is as follows: EAGVVQSPRYKIIEKKQPVAFWCNPISGHNTLYWYLQNLGQGPELLIRYENEEAVDDSQLPKDRFSAERLKGVDSTLKIQPAELGDSAVYLCASSPGTGRNTEAFFGQGTRLTVV.